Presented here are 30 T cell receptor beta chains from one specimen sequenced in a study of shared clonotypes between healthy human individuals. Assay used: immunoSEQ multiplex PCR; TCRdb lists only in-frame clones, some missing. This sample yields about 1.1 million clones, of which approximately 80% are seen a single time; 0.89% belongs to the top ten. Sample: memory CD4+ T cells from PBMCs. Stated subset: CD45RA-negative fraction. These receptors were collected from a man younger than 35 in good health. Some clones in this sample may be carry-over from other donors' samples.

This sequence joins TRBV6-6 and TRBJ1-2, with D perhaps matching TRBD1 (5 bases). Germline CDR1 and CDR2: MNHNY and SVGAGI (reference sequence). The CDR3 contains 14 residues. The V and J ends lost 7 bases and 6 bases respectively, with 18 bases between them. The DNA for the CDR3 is TGTGCCAGCACCCTTAGGGGTCGGGGGGATGGCTACACCTTC. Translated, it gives CASTLRGRGDGYTF.

The CDR3 protein is CAISEGGLANEQYF. The CDR3 DNA reads as TGTGCCATCAGTGAGGGGGGGCTAGCGAACGAGCAGTACTTC. This chain connects TRBV10-3 to TRBJ2-7, with D possibly being TRBD1 or TRBD2 (6 bases each). This CDR3 is built from 14 residues. Germline V gene sequence: CDR1 ENHRY, CDR2 SYGVKD. With 2 bases removed from V and 5 bases from J, the gap between germline ends came to 13 bases.

CDR3 in amino acids: CAISESVPGGGTDTQYF. In nucleotides, the CDR3 is TGTGCCATCAGTGAGTCGGTCCCGGGCGGGGGAACGGATACGCAGTATTTT. The rearrangement joins TRBV10-3 to TRBJ2-3; 7 bases agree with TRBD2. The CDR3 length is 17 residues. Trimming took 0 bases from V and 6 from J; bases not matched to a gene: 12. CDR1 and CDR2 (germline): ENHRY, SYGVKD.

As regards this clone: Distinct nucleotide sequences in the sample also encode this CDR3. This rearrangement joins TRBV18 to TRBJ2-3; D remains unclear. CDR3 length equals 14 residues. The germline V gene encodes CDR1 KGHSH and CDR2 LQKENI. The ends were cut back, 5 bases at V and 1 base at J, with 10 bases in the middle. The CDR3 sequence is CASSSTSGTDTQYF. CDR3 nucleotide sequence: TGTGCCAGCTCATCAACGTCCGGCACAGATACGCAGTATTTT.

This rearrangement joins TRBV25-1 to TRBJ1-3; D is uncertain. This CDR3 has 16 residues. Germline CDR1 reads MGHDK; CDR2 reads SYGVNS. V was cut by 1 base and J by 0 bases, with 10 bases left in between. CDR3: CASSESRPISGNTIYF. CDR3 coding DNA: TGTGCCAGCAGTGAATCTCGGCCCATCTCTGGAAACACCATATATTTT.

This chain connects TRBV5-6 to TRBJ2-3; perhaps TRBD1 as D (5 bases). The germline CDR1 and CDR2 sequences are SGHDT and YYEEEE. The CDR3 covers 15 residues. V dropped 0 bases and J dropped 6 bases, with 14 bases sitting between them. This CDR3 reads CASSLGRTHDDTQYF. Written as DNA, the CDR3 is TGTGCCAGCAGCTTGGGGCGGACACACGACGATACGCAGTATTTT.

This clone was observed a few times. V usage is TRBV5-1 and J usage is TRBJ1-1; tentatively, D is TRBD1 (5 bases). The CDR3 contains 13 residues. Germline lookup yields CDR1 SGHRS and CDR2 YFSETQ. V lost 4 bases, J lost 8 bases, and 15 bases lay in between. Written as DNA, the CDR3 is TGCGCCAGCAGCGTTCAGGGCGATTTGGAAGCTTTCTTT. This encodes CASSVQGDLEAFF.

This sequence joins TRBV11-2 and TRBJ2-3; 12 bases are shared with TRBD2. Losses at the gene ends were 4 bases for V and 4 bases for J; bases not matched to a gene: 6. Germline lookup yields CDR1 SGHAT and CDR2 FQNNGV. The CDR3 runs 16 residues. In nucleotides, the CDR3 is TGTGCCAGCAGCTCAAGACTAGCGGGAGTGTCAGATACGCAGTATTTT. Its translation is CASSSRLAGVSDTQYF. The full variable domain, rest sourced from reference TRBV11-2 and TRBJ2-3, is EAGVAQSPRYKIIEKRQSVAFWCNPISGHATLYWYQQILGQGPKLLIQFQNNGVVDDSQLPKDRFSAERLKGVDSTLKIQPAKLEDSAVYLCASSSRLAGVSDTQYFGPGTRLTVL.

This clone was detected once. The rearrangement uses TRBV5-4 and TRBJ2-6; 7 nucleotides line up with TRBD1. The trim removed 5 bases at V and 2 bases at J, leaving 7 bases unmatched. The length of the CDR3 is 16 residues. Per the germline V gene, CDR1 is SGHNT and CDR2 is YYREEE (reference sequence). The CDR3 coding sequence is TGTGCCAGCAGAATCGGACAGGACGCTGGGGCCAACGTCCTGACTTTC. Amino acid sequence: CASRIGQDAGANVLTF. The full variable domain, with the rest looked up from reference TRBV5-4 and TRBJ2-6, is ETGVTQSPTHLIKTRGQQVTLRCSSQSGHNTVSWYQQALGQGPQFIFQYYREEENGRGNFPPRFSGLQFPNYSSELNVNALELDDSALYLCASRIGQDAGANVLTFGAGSRLTVL.

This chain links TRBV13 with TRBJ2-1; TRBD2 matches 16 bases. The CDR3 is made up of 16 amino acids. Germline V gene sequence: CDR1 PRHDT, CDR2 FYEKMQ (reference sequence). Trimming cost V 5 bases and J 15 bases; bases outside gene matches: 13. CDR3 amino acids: CASSPSKGLAGGPLFF. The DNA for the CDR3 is TGTGCCAGCAGCCCCAGCAAGGGACTAGCGGGAGGGCCTCTGTTCTTC.

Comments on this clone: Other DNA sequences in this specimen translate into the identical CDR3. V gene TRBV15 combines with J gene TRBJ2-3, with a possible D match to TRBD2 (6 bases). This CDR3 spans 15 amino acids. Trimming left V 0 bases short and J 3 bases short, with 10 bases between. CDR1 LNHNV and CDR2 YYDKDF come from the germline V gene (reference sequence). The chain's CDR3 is CATSREAGSTDTQYF. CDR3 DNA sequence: TGTGCCACCAGCAGAGAGGCGGGATCGACAGATACGCAGTATTTT.

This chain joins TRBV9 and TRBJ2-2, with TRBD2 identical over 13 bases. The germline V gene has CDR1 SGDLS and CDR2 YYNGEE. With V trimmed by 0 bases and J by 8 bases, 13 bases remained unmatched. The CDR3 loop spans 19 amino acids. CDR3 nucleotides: TGTGCCAGCAGCGTAGCGACCTCCGGGACTAGCGGGACTCGAGGGGAGCTGTTTTTT. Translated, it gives CASSVATSGTSGTRGELFF.

CDR3 amino acids: CASSQGRDTQYF. The DNA of the CDR3 is TGTGCCAGCAGTCAAGGGAGAGATACGCAGTATTTT. The chain carries TRBV11-3 and TRBJ2-3; the D gene is possibly TRBD2 (5 bases). This CDR3 comprises 12 residues. V lost 6 bases and J 5 bases, leaving 9 bases between the germline ends. The V gene's germline CDR1 is SGHNT and CDR2 YENEEA.

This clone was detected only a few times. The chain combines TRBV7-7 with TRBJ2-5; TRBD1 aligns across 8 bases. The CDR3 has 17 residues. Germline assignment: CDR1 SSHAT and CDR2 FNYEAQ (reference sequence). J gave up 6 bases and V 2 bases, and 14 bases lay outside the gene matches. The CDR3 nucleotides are TGTGCCAGCAGCTTAATACTGGACACAGGGGGTGGGAAGACCCAGTACTTC. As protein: CASSLILDTGGGKTQYF.

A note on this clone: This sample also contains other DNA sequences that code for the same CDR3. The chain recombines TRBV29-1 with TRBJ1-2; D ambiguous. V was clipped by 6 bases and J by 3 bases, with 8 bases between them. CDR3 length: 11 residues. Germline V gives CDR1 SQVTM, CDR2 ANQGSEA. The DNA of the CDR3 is TGCAGCGTCGGACGGGACTATGGCTACACCTTC. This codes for CSVGRDYGYTF.

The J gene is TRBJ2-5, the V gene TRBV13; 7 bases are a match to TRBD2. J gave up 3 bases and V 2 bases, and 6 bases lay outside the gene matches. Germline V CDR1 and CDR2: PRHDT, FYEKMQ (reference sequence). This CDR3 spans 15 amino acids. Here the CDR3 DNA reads TGTGCCAGCAGCTTAAGTGCAGGGAGGGAAGAGACCCAGTACTTC. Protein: CASSLSAGREETQYF.

The CDR3 spells CASSLALAGDDTQYF. CDR3 nucleotide sequence: TGCGCCAGCAGCTTGGCGCTAGCGGGAGATGATACGCAGTATTTT. The chain links TRBV5-1 to TRBJ2-3, with 10 nucleotides matching TRBD2. The CDR3 sequence is 15 residues long. With 0 bases clipped from V and 6 bases from J, the junction kept 4 bases outside the gene matches. Germline V gives CDR1 SGHRS, CDR2 YFSETQ.

The CDR3 reads CASSSNRQGWYGYTF. CDR3 nucleotide sequence: TGTGCCAGCAGCTCGAACCGTCAAGGGTGGTATGGCTACACCTTC. The rearrangement joins TRBV7-3 to TRBJ1-2, with no clear D. V was shortened by 4 bases and J by 5 bases, with 17 bases between the two germline ends. The CDR3 loop spans 15 amino acids. Germline values: CDR1 SGHTA, CDR2 FQGTGA. Filled out from reference TRBV7-3 and TRBJ1-2, the complete variable domain reads GAGVSQTPSNKVTEKGKYVELRCDPISGHTALYWYRQSLGQGPEFLIYFQGTGAADDSGLPNDRFFAVRPEGSVSTLKIQRTERGDSAVYLCASSSNRQGWYGYTFGSGTRLTVV.

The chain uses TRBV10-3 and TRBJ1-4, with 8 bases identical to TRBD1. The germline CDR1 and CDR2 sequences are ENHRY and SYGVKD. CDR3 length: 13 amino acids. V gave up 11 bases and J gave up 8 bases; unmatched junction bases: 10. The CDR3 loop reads CAVKDRGGEKLFF. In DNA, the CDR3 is TGTGCCGTCAAAGACAGGGGCGGCGAAAAACTGTTTTTT.

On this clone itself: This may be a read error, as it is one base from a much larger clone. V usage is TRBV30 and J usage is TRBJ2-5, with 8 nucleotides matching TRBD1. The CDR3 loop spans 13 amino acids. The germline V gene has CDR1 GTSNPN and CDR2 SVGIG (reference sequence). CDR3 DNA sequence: TGTGCCTGGAGTCAGGGGGCCAGGGAGACCCGGTACTTC. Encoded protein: CAWSQGARETRYF.

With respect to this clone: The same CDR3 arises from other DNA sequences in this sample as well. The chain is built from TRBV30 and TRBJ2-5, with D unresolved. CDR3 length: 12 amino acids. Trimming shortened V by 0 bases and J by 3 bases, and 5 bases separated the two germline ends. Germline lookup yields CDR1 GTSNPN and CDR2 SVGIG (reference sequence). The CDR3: CAWSVTEETQYF. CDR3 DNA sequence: TGTGCCTGGAGTGTAACGGAAGAGACCCAGTACTTC.

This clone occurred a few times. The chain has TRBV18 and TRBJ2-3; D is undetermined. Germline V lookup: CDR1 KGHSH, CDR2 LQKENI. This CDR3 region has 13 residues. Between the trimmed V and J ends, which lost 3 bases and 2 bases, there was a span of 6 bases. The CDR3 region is CASSPVHTDTQYF. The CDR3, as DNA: TGTGCCAGCTCACCCGTTCACACAGATACGCAGTATTTT.

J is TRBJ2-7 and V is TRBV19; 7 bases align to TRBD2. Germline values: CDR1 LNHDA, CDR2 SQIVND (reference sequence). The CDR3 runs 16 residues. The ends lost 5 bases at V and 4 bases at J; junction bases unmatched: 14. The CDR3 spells CASSGLTVGEGYEQYF. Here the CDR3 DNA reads TGTGCCAGTAGTGGGCTGACGGTCGGGGAGGGTTACGAGCAGTACTTC.

The CDR3 DNA follows: TGTGCCAGCAGTTTAGGCGGGAGGGGCTACAATGAGCAGTTCTTC. Amino acids: CASSLGGRGYNEQFF. The chain joins TRBV28 to TRBJ2-1; 9 positions agree with TRBD2. The CDR3 covers 15 residues. The V gene's germline CDR1 is MDHEN and CDR2 SYDVKM. The junction had 2 bases not matched to a gene; V was cut back by 2 bases and J by 3 bases.

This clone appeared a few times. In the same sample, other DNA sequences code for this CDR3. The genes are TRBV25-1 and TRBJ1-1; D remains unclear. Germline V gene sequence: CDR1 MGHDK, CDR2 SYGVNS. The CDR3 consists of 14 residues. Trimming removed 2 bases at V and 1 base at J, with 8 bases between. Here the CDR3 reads CASSELGRNTEAFF. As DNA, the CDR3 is TGTGCCAGCAGTGAACTCGGAAGGAACACTGAAGCTTTCTTT.

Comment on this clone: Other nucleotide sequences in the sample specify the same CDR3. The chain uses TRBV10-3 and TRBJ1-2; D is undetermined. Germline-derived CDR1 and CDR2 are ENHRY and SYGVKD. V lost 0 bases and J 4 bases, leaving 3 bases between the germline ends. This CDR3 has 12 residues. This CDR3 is CAISESPYGYTF. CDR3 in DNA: TGTGCCATCAGTGAGTCCCCCTATGGCTACACCTTC.

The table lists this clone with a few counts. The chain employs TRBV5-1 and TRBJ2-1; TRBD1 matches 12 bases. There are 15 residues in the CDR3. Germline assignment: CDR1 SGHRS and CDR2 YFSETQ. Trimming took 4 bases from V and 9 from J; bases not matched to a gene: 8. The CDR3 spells CASSDPGTGGGEQFF. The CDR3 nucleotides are TGCGCCAGCAGCGACCCCGGGACAGGGGGCGGTGAGCAGTTCTTC.

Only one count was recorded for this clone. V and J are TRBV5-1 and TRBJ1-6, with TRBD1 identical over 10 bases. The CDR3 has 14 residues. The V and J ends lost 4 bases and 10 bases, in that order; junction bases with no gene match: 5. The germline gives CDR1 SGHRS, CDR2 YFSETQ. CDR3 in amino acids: CASSDGTGESPLHF. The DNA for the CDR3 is TGCGCCAGCAGCGACGGGACAGGGGAGTCACCCCTCCACTTT.

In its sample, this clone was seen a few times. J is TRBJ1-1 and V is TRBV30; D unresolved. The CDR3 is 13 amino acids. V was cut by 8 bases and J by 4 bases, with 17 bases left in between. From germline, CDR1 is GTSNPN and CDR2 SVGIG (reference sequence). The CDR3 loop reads CASKHIRTTEAFF. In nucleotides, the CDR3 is TGTGCCAGCAAACATATCCGAACCACTGAAGCTTTCTTT.

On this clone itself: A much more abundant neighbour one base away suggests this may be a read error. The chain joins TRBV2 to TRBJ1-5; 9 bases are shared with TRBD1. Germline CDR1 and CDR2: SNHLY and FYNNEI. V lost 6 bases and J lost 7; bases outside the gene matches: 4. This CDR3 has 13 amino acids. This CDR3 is CASRWDRDQPQHF. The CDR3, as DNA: TGTGCCAGCAGGTGGGACAGGGACCAGCCCCAGCATTTT.